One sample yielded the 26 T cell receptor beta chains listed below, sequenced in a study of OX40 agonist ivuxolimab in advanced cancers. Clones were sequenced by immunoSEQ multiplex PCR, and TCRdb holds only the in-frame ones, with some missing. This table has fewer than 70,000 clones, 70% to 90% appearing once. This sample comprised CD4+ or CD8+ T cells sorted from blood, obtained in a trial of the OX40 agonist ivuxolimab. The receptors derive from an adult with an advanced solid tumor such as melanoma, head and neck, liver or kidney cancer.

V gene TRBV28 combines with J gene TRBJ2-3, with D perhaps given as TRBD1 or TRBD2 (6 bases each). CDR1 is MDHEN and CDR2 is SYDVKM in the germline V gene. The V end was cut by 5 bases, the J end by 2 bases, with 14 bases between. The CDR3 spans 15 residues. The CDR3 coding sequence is TGTGCCAGCAGTGGGGGGCGGTCATACACAGATACGCAGTATTTT. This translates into CASSGGRSYTDTQYF.

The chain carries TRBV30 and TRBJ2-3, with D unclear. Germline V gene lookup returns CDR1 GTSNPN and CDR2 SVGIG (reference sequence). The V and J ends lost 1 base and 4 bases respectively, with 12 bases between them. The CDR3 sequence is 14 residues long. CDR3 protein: CAWSDIAPADTQYF. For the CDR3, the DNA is TGTGCCTGGAGTGACATCGCTCCGGCAGATACGCAGTATTTT. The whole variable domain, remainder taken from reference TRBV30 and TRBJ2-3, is SQTIHQWPATLVQPVGSPLSLECTVEGTSNPNLYWYRQAAGRGLQLLFYSVGIGQISSEVPQNLSASRPQDRQFILSSKKLLLSDSGFYLCAWSDIAPADTQYFGPGTRLTVL.

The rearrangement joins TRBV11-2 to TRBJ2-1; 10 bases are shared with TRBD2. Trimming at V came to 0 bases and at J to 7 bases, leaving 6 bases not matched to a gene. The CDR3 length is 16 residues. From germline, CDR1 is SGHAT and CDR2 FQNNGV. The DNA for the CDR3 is TGTGCCAGCAGCTTAGAAGGACTAGCGGAAAGGAATGAGCAGTTCTTC. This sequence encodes CASSLEGLAERNEQFF.

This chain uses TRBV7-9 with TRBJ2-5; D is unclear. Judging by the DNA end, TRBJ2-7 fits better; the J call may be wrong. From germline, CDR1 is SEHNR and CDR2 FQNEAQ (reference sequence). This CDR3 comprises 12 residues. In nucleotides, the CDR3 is TGTGCCAGCAGCTACAGCTCCTACGAGCAGTACTTC. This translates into CASSYSSYEQYF.

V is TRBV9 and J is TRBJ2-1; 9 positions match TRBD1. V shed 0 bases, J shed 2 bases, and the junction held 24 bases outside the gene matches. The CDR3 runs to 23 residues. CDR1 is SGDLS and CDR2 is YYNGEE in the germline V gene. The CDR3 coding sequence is TGTGCCAGCAGCGTAGATGATTGGGTCAGGGACAGGGCTGCTAGGATCCCCTACAATGAGCAGTTCTTC. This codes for CASSVDDWVRDRAARIPYNEQFF.

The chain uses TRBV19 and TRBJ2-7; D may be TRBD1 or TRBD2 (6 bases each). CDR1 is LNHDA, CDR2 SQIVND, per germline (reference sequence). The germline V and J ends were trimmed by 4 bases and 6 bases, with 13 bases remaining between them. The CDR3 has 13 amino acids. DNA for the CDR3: TGTGCCAGTAGTACGGGGGCCAGAGGCGAGCAGTACTTC. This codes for CASSTGARGEQYF.

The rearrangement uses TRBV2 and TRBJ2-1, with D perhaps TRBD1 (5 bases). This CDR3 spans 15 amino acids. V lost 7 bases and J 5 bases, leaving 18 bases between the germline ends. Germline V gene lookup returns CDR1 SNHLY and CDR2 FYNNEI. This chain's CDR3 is CASNRGKGLDNEQFF. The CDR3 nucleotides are TGTGCCAGCAATAGAGGAAAGGGGTTGGACAATGAGCAGTTCTTC. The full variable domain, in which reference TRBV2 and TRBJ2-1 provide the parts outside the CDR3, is EPEVTQTPSHQVTQMGQEVILRCVPISNHLYFYWYRQILGQKVEFLVSFYNNEISEKSEIFDDQFSVERPDGSNFTLKIRSTKLEDSAMYFCASNRGKGLDNEQFFGPGTRLTVL.

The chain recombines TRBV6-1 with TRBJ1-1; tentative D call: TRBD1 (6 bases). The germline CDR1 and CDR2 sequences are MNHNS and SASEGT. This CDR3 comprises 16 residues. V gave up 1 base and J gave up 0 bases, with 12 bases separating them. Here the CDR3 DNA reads TGTGCCAGCAGTGAAGGGGCAGGGGTCCTGAACACTGAAGCTTTCTTT. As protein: CASSEGAGVLNTEAFF.

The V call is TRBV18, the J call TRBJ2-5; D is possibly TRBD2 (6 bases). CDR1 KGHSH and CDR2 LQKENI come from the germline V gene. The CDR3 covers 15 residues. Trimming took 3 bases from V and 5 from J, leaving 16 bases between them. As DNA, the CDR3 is TGTGCCAGCTCACCCCCCCCGGGAGAAAAGGAGACCCAGTACTTC. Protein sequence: CASSPPPGEKETQYF.

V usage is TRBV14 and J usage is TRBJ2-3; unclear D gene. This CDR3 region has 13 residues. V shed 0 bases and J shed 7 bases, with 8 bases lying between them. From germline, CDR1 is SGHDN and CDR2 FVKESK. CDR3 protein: CASSQDIGNTQYF. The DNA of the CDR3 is TGTGCCAGCAGCCAAGATATCGGAAATACGCAGTATTTT.

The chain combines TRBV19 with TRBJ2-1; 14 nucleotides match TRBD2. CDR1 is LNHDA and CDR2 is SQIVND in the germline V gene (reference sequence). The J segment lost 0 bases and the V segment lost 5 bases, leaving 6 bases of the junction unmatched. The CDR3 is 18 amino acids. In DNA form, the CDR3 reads TGTGCCAGTAGTTTCCAGACTAGCGGGAGGGCCTCCTACAATGAGCAGTTCTTC. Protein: CASSFQTSGRASYNEQFF.

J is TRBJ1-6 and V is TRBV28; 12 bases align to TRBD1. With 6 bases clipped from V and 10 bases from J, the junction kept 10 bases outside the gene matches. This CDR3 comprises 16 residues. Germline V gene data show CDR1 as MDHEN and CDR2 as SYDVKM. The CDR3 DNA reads TGTGCCAGCAGCCACCGGGACAGGGGGCGGGAATCACCCCTCCACTTT. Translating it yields CASSHRDRGRESPLHF. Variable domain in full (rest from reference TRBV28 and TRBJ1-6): DVKVTQSSRYLVKRTGEKVFLECVQDMDHENMFWYRQDPGLGLRLIYFSYDVKMKEKGDIPEGYSVSREKKERFSLILESASTNQTSMYLCASSHRDRGRESPLHFGNGTRLTVT.

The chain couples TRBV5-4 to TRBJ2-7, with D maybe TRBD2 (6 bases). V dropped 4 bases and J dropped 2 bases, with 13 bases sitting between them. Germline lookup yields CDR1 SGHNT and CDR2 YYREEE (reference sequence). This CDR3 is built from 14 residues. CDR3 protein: CASSPAGRTYEQYF. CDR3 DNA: TGTGCCAGCAGCCCCGCGGGACGCACCTACGAGCAGTACTTC.

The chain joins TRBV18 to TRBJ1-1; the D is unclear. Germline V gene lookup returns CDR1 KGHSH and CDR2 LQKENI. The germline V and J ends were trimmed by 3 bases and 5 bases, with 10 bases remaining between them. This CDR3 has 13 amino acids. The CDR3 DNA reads TGTGCCAGCTCACCGGACGGAGGAACTGAAGCTTTCTTT. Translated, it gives CASSPDGGTEAFF.

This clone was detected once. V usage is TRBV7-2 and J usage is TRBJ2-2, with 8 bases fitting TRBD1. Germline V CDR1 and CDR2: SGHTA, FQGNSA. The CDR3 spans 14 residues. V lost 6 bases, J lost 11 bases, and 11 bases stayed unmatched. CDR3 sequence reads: CASSRDRGSGELFF. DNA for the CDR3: TGTGCCAGCAGTCGTGACAGGGGAAGCGGAGAGCTGTTTTTT.

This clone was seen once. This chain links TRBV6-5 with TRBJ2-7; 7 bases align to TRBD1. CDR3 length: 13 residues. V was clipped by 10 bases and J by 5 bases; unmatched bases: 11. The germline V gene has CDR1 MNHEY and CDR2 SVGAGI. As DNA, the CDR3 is TGTGCCACCCAGACAGGGCTAGCTAACGAGCAGTACTTC. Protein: CATQTGLANEQYF.

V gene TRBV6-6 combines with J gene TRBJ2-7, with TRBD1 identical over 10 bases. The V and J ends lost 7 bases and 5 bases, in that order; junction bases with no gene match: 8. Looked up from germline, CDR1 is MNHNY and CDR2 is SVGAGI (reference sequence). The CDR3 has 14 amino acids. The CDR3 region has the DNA TGTGCCAGCAACCCGGGACAGGGGATCCACGAGCAGTACTTC. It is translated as CASNPGQGIHEQYF.

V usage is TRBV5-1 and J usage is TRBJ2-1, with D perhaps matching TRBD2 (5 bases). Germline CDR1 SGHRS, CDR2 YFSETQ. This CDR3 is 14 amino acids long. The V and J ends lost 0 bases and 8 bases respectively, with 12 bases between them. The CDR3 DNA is TGCGCCAGCAGCTTGGCGGGAAGACGGGATGAGCAGTTCTTC. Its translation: CASSLAGRRDEQFF.

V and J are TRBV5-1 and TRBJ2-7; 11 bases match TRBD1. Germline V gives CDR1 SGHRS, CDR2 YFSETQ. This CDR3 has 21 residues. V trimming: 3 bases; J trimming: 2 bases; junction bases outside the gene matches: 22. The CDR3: CASSSGTGGRVTGVSPYEQYF. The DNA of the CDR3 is TGCGCCAGCAGCTCTGGGACAGGGGGTCGTGTTACGGGAGTTTCCCCCTACGAGCAGTACTTC.

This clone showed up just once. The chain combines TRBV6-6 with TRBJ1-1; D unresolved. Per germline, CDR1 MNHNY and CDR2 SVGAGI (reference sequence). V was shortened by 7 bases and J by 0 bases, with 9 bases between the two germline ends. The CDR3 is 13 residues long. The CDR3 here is CASKGPMNTEAFF. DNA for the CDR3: TGTGCCAGCAAAGGACCGATGAACACTGAAGCTTTCTTT.

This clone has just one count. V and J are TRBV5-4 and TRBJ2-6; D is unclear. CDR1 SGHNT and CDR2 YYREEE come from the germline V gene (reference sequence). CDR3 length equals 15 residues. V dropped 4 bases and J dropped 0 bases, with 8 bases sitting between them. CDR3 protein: CASSPFASGANVLTF. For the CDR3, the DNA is TGTGCCAGCAGCCCCTTTGCCTCTGGGGCCAACGTCCTGACTTTC.

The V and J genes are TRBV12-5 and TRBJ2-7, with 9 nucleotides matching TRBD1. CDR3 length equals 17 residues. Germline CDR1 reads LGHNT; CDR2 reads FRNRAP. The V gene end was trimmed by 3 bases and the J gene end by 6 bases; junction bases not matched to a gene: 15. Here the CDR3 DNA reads TGTGCTAGTGGTTTACAGGGGGCCGGCCAGGATCTCTGCGAGCAGTACTTC. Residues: CASGLQGAGQDLCEQYF.

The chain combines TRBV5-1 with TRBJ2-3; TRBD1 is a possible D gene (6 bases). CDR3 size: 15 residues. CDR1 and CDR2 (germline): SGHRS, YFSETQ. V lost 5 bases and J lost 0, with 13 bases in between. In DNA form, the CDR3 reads TGCGCCAGCAGTCTTTACAGGGTTAGCACAGATACGCAGTATTTT. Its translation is CASSLYRVSTDTQYF.

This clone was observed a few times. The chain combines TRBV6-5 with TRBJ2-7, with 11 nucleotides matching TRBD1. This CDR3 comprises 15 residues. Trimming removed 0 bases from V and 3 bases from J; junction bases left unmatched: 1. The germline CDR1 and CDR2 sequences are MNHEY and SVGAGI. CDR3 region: CASSYSGTGGYEQYF. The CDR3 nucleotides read TGTGCCAGCAGTTACTCCGGGACAGGGGGCTACGAGCAGTACTTC.

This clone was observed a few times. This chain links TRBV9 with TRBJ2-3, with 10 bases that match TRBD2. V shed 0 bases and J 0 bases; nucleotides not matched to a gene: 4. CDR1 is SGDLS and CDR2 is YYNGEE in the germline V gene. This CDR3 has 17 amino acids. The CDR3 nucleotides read TGTGCCAGCAGCGTAGCTCTAGCGGGGGCTAGCACAGATACGCAGTATTTT. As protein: CASSVALAGASTDTQYF.

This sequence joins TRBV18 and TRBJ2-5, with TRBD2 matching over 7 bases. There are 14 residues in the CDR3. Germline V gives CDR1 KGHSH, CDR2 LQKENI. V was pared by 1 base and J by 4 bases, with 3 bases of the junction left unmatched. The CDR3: CASSPQSSGETQYF. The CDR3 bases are TGTGCCAGCTCACCACAGTCTAGCGGAGAGACCCAGTACTTC.